This T cell receptor (beta chain) came from a study of T-cell reconstitution after alpha-beta-depleted transplantation in children. This CDR3 has 16 amino acids. Per the germline V gene, CDR1 is SGHVS and CDR2 is FQNEAQ. Comment on this clonotype: Sequence at one end of the junction differs from germline and may be a read error.

Unique molecular identifiers were incorporated during preparation of the TCRbeta library. Each CDR3 protein is one row after TCRdb ran MiXCR on the PCR reads. This sample has roughly 200,000 distinct CDR3 sequences, with roughly 15% found just once. This sequence originates from a human donor who donated a stem cell graft to a child with acute lymphoblastic leukemia. This sequence joins TRBV7-8 and TRBJ2-6; D might be TRBD2 (6 bases). The source material was PBMCs from the stem cell graft donor, sampled from the stem cell graft. The CDR3, as DNA: TGTGCCAGCAGCCCCCGAGCGGGCTCTGGGGCCAACGGCCTGACTTTC. Encoded protein: CASSPRAGSGANGLTF.